This entry concerns a single TCR beta chain. These data are taken from a study of blood T cell repertoires in COVID-19. Sequenced by immunoSEQ multiplex PCR; TCRdb stores in-frame clones only, minus some. The sample lists 310,000 or so clones, 87% seen once, with more than 8.5% in the top ten. The V segment lost 4 bases and the J segment 6 bases; nucleotides outside the gene matches: 9. Germline V gene data show CDR1 as SGHKS and CDR2 as YYEKEE (reference sequence). The CDR3 spans 15 residues. V and J are TRBV5-5 and TRBJ2-4, with TRBD2 matching 8 bases. This TCR was recovered from a woman under 30 who had recovered from COVID-19. The sample comprised PBMCs or T cells enriched from blood (not recorded which). The CDR3 loop reads CASSLIGGASNIQYF. The CDR3 DNA follows: TGTGCCAGCAGCCTTATCGGGGGGGCCTCAAACATTCAGTACTTC.